Each of the 2 T cell receptor beta chains below was sequenced from the same sample in a study of cytomegalovirus exposure and HLA in healthy donors (dated by TCRdb to 2015 to 2018). The library was obtained by the immunoSEQ multiplex PCR assay. For the multiplex PCR, a mixture combining 60 forward primers for TCR Vbeta segments and 13 reverse primers for TCR Jbeta segments was used. In TCRdb, the immuneACCESS table is reduced to in-frame sequences with V and J assigned. These tables do not hold every clone; where another copy was compared, an unresolved V gene accounts for under half, and the others remain unexplained. The sample data list about 100,000 clones, and approximately 76% of these were observed just once. The ten largest clones add up to roughly 19% of the sample. Sample: PBMCs. Source of these receptors: an older woman in good health and CMV-seropositive.

The chain carries TRBV4-1 and TRBJ2-7, with 9 bases matching TRBD1. This CDR3 comprises 16 residues. Germline CDR1 MGHRA, CDR2 YSYEKL. V dropped 1 base and J dropped 6; count of bases not matched to a gene: 10. The CDR3 nucleotides are TGCGCCAGCAGCCAAGCCCTCGGACAGGGGTGGTCCGAGCAGTACTTC. This translates into CASSQALGQGWSEQYF.

Comment on this clone: A read error may explain this, as a much larger clone is one base away. The chain couples TRBV19 to TRBJ1-1; 7 bases fit TRBD1. Germline values: CDR1 LNHDA, CDR2 SQIVND (reference sequence). J gave up 1 base and V 9 bases, and 5 bases lay outside the gene matches. This CDR3 comprises 13 residues. The CDR3 loop reads CASSRTGNTEAFF. The CDR3 DNA reads TGTGCCAGCAGCAGGACAGGGAACACTGAAGCTTTCTTT.